This TCR beta chain is drawn from a study of T-cell reconstitution after alpha-beta-depleted transplantation in children (dated by TCRdb to 2016 to 2017). For context, the study as a whole: Using TCR repertoire profiling, the study quantitatively followed how T-cell immune reconstitution unfolded in children after TCRalphabeta/CD19-depleted allogeneic hematopoietic cell transplantation.

V is pared back by 1 base and J by 7 bases, with 10 bases lying between the germline termini. Based on the germline V gene, the CDR1 and CDR2 sequences are SGHTA and FQGNSA. The CDR3 goes from the cysteine to the phenylalanine over 13 residues. The retained sequence is limited to the CDR3, 39 bases, with the frame set at the first base. Libraries were built with PCR. Sequencing was carried out with an Illumina HiSeq 2500. TCR libraries were prepared with molecular barcoding, using unique molecular identifiers to normalize TCRbeta repertoire quantification. The public reads were reprocessed in TCRdb via fastp at Q25 and MiXCR, keeping in-frame beta chains. CDR3 protein sequences are deduplicated, and each keeps its most common genes and DNA. The sample profile shows 70,000 to 95,000 distinct CDR3 sequences; 9.5% to 15% of them were found once. The biggest ten clones account for around 13% of the sample.

There are many counts of this clonotype. The antigen this receptor binds is unknown. Per-base quality was not reported, and no clone a single base away is much larger than it. The sample here was PBMCs from the stem cell graft donor, taken from the stem cell graft. The sequence derives from a human donor who donated a stem cell graft to a child with inherited bone marrow failure. This sequence uses TRBV7-2 and TRBJ1-2; the D gene is perhaps TRBD1, from 5 matching bases. The CDR3: CASSLVGPGGYTF. The DNA sequence is as follows: TGTGCCAGCAGCTTAGTGGGGCCTGGTGGCTACACCTTC.